This is a list of T cell receptor beta chains from one sample in a study of blood T cell repertoires in COVID-19. Clones were sequenced by immunoSEQ multiplex PCR, and TCRdb holds only the in-frame ones, with some missing. The sample includes some 96,000 clones, about 88% of them seen just once. Sequenced input: peripheral blood. Source of these receptors: a man aged 25-45 years in a cohort sampled during active COVID-19. Each CDR3 is given with its conserved first and last residue. Each record gives: CDR3 DNA, CDR3 protein, D gene, J gene, V gene, clone size. A D gene is named only where the DNA matches it firmly. The size entry is marked missing in some rows and otherwise reads once, few, many or a size class.

CDR3 DNA: TGTGCCAGCGGGGACAGCTCCTATAATTCACCCCTCCACTTT
CDR3 protein: CASGDSSYNSPLHF
D gene: TRBD1
J gene: TRBJ1-6
V gene: TRBV6-5
clone size: NA

CDR3 DNA: TGTGCCAGTAGCAACCGGGACAGCCCCTACGAGCAGTACTTC
CDR3 protein: CASSNRDSPYEQYF
D gene: TRBD1
J gene: TRBJ2-7
V gene: TRBV19
clone size: NA

CDR3 DNA: TGTGCCAGCAGTGACTCACGAGTCCCGGGACAGGGATCAGGAATCAAGGCTGAAGCTTTCTTT
CDR3 protein: CASSDSRVPGQGSGIKAEAFF
D gene: TRBD1
J gene: TRBJ1-1
V gene: TRBV6-4
clone size: NA

CDR3 DNA: TGCAGCGCCAGGGACAGTACAAACACTGAAGCTTTCTTT
CDR3 protein: CSARDSTNTEAFF
D gene: TRBD1
J gene: TRBJ1-1
V gene: TRBV29-1
clone size: NA

CDR3 DNA: TGTGCCAGCAGGGATCGGGAACAGGGCTCCTACGAGCAGTACTTC
CDR3 protein: CASRDREQGSYEQYF
D gene: NA
J gene: TRBJ2-7
V gene: TRBV6-6
clone size: many

CDR3 DNA: TGTGCCAGCAGCTTAACACAGATGAACACTGAAGCTTTCTTT
CDR3 protein: CASSLTQMNTEAFF
D gene: NA
J gene: TRBJ1-1
V gene: TRBV7-2
clone size: NA

CDR3 DNA: TGTGCCAGTTGGGGCCCACCCGGCAATCAGCCCCAGCATTTT
CDR3 protein: CASWGPPGNQPQHF
D gene: NA
J gene: TRBJ1-5
V gene: TRBV19
clone size: NA

CDR3 DNA: TGTGCCAGCAGCCCCCCCGCGGGGGGAGGCTCCTACGAGCAGTACTTC
CDR3 protein: CASSPPAGGGSYEQYF
D gene: TRBD2
J gene: TRBJ2-7
V gene: TRBV7-2
clone size: once

CDR3 DNA: TGCGCCAGCAGCCAAGTTCAGAACACCGGGGAGCTGTTTTTT
CDR3 protein: CASSQVQNTGELFF
D gene: NA
J gene: TRBJ2-2
V gene: TRBV4-1
clone size: NA

CDR3 DNA: TGTGCCGTTAGAGGGGGTGCCGGCAATCAGCCCCAGCATTTT
CDR3 protein: CAVRGGAGNQPQHF
D gene: NA
J gene: TRBJ1-5
V gene: TRBV10-3
clone size: NA

CDR3 DNA: TGTGCCAGCAGCTTAGGCGGGGATTACGAGCAGTACTTC
CDR3 protein: CASSLGGDYEQYF
D gene: NA
J gene: TRBJ2-7
V gene: TRBV11-2
clone size: NA

CDR3 DNA: TGTGCCAGCACTCGAGGACAGGGTGCCGATACGCAGTATTTT
CDR3 protein: CASTRGQGADTQYF
D gene: TRBD1
J gene: TRBJ2-3
V gene: TRBV9
clone size: NA

CDR3 DNA: TGTGCCAGCACCAATGAATGGGAGACAGGGTTTGGCGAGCAGTACTTC
CDR3 protein: CASTNEWETGFGEQYF
D gene: TRBD1
J gene: TRBJ2-7
V gene: TRBV9
clone size: NA

CDR3 DNA: TGTGCCAGCAGCCATATAACCCGGGAGCAGTACTTC
CDR3 protein: CASSHITREQYF
D gene: NA
J gene: TRBJ2-7
V gene: TRBV3-1/TRBV3-2
clone size: NA

CDR3 DNA: TGTGCCAGCAGCGTTCAAGGAGGCACAGAGACCCAGTACTTC
CDR3 protein: CASSVQGGTETQYF
D gene: NA
J gene: TRBJ2-5
V gene: TRBV9
clone size: NA

CDR3 DNA: TGCAGCGTGGGACAGGGCCTCACTGAAGCTTTCTTT
CDR3 protein: CSVGQGLTEAFF
D gene: TRBD1
J gene: TRBJ1-1
V gene: TRBV29-1
clone size: few

CDR3 DNA: TGTGCCAGCACCCTAGCCGGGACAGGGGGGATCTATGGCTACACCTTC
CDR3 protein: CASTLAGTGGIYGYTF
D gene: TRBD1
J gene: TRBJ1-2
V gene: TRBV11-2
clone size: NA

CDR3 DNA: TGCGCCAGCAGCCTAGGACCGAGTCAGGGTCATAGAGAGACCCAGTACTTC
CDR3 protein: CASSLGPSQGHRETQYF
D gene: NA
J gene: TRBJ2-5
V gene: TRBV5-1
clone size: NA

CDR3 DNA: TGTGCCACCAGTGCGGGTAGGCCTTACAATGAGCAGTTCTTC
CDR3 protein: CATSAGRPYNEQFF
D gene: NA
J gene: TRBJ2-1
V gene: TRBV24-1
clone size: NA

CDR3 DNA: TGCGCCAGCAGCAGCGGCGGACGCTCTGAAAAACTGTTTTTT
CDR3 protein: CASSSGGRSEKLFF
D gene: NA
J gene: TRBJ1-4
V gene: TRBV5-1
clone size: NA

CDR3 DNA: TGTGCCAGTAGTATCCCTACACCGCTAGCCCCGGGGGCAGATACGCAGTATTTT
CDR3 protein: CASSIPTPLAPGADTQYF
D gene: NA
J gene: TRBJ2-3
V gene: TRBV19
clone size: NA

CDR3 DNA: TGCAGCGTTCAGGGTGGATCTGGGGCCAACGTCCTGACTTTC
CDR3 protein: CSVQGGSGANVLTF
D gene: NA
J gene: TRBJ2-6
V gene: TRBV29-1
clone size: NA

CDR3 DNA: TGTGCCAGCAGCTTATCCGCGTGGGAGACCCAGTACTTC
CDR3 protein: CASSLSAWETQYF
D gene: NA
J gene: TRBJ2-5
V gene: TRBV7-3
clone size: NA

CDR3 DNA: TGTGCCACCAGCCAGGGACAGGGTAAAAGTGGCTACACCTTC
CDR3 protein: CATSQGQGKSGYTF
D gene: TRBD1
J gene: TRBJ1-2
V gene: TRBV24-1
clone size: NA

CDR3 DNA: TGTGCCAGTGGCCGGGACAGGGGTACACCCCTCCACTTT
CDR3 protein: CASGRDRGTPLHF
D gene: TRBD1
J gene: TRBJ1-6
V gene: TRBV19
clone size: NA

CDR3 DNA: TGTGCCAGCTTGGTCTACCGGGAGAACTCCTACAATGAGCAGTTCTTC
CDR3 protein: CASLVYRENSYNEQFF
D gene: NA
J gene: TRBJ2-1
V gene: TRBV2
clone size: NA

CDR3 DNA: TGTGCCAGCGGGGAGGTTAGCAATCAGCCCCAGCATTTT
CDR3 protein: CASGEVSNQPQHF
D gene: NA
J gene: TRBJ1-5
V gene: TRBV6-5
clone size: NA

CDR3 DNA: TGTGCCAGCAGTAAATTACAGGGTTCCTATAATTCACCCCTCCACTTT
CDR3 protein: CASSKLQGSYNSPLHF
D gene: NA
J gene: TRBJ1-6
V gene: TRBV3-1/TRBV3-2
clone size: NA

CDR3 DNA: TGCGCCAGCAGCCAAGGCGACAGGGATGGCGAGCAGTACTTC
CDR3 protein: CASSQGDRDGEQYF
D gene: TRBD1
J gene: TRBJ2-7
V gene: TRBV4-3
clone size: NA

CDR3 DNA: TGTGCCAGCAGTGAATACAGGGGTTACACCATATATTTT
CDR3 protein: CASSEYRGYTIYF
D gene: TRBD1
J gene: TRBJ1-3
V gene: TRBV2
clone size: NA

CDR3 DNA: TGTGCCACTCAGAGGAACAGGGTATCGAGTGAGACCCAGTACTTC
CDR3 protein: CATQRNRVSSETQYF
D gene: NA
J gene: TRBJ2-5
V gene: TRBV3-1/TRBV3-2
clone size: NA

CDR3 DNA: TGCGCCAGCAGCTTGGCCTTGGGAGGGGAGATCACTGAAGCTTTCTTT
CDR3 protein: CASSLALGGEITEAFF
D gene: NA
J gene: TRBJ1-1
V gene: TRBV5-1
clone size: NA

CDR3 DNA: TGTGCCAGCAGCTGGATAGCGGGGGGTTACAATGAGCAGTTCTTC
CDR3 protein: CASSWIAGGYNEQFF
D gene: TRBD2
J gene: TRBJ2-1
V gene: TRBV7-3
clone size: NA

CDR3 DNA: TGTGCCAGCAGCTTAGGATGGACAGGGGTCGAAAAACTGTTTTTT
CDR3 protein: CASSLGWTGVEKLFF
D gene: TRBD1
J gene: TRBJ1-4
V gene: TRBV7-2
clone size: NA

CDR3 DNA: TGTGCCAGCCGGTCGACAGGGGTCACTGAAGCTTTCTTT
CDR3 protein: CASRSTGVTEAFF
D gene: TRBD1
J gene: TRBJ1-1
V gene: TRBV2
clone size: NA

CDR3 DNA: TGTGCCAGCAGTGACAGGGGGCAAGCTTTCTTT
CDR3 protein: CASSDRGQAFF
D gene: TRBD1
J gene: TRBJ1-1
V gene: TRBV6-1
clone size: NA

CDR3 DNA: TGTGCCAGCAGTTACGGACCGACAGGGAGACACCTAAACGAGCAGTACTTC
CDR3 protein: CASSYGPTGRHLNEQYF
D gene: TRBD1
J gene: TRBJ2-7
V gene: TRBV6-2/TRBV6-3
clone size: NA

CDR3 DNA: TGTGCCAGCAGCGTAGCTGCACTAGCGGGGAGAGGCAATGAGCAGTTCTTC
CDR3 protein: CASSVAALAGRGNEQFF
D gene: TRBD2
J gene: TRBJ2-1
V gene: TRBV9
clone size: NA

CDR3 DNA: TGCGCCAGCAGCTTGGTTGGTAGCGGGGGACAAGAGACCCAGTACTTC
CDR3 protein: CASSLVGSGGQETQYF
D gene: TRBD2
J gene: TRBJ2-5
V gene: TRBV5-1
clone size: NA

CDR3 DNA: TGTGCCAGCAGCTTCTCGGGACAGATCACAGATACGCAGTATTTT
CDR3 protein: CASSFSGQITDTQYF
D gene: TRBD1
J gene: TRBJ2-3
V gene: TRBV7-6
clone size: NA

CDR3 DNA: TGTGCCACCAGTGATTGTGGGGGGTCTGCAACTAATGAAAAACTGTTTTTT
CDR3 protein: CATSDCGGSATNEKLFF
D gene: NA
J gene: TRBJ1-4
V gene: TRBV24-1
clone size: NA

CDR3 DNA: TGTGCCAGTAGTGTGGACAGGGGAAAGGAGACCCAGTACTTC
CDR3 protein: CASSVDRGKETQYF
D gene: TRBD1
J gene: TRBJ2-5
V gene: TRBV19
clone size: NA

CDR3 DNA: TGTGCCAGCAGCACGGGAGCGGGGGCCTACAATGAGCAGTTCTTC
CDR3 protein: CASSTGAGAYNEQFF
D gene: TRBD2
J gene: TRBJ2-1
V gene: TRBV7-3
clone size: once

CDR3 DNA: TGTGCCAGCAGCCACTCGAGGAGTGAGACCCAGTACTTC
CDR3 protein: CASSHSRSETQYF
D gene: NA
J gene: TRBJ2-5
V gene: TRBV3-1/TRBV3-2
clone size: NA

CDR3 DNA: TGTGCCAGCAGCTCGAGACAGGGGGCCTACACCTTC
CDR3 protein: CASSSRQGAYTF
D gene: TRBD1
J gene: TRBJ1-2
V gene: TRBV5-6
clone size: NA

CDR3 DNA: TGTGCCAGCAGCGCCGCCTTGACAGGCACCTACAATGAGCAGTTCTTC
CDR3 protein: CASSAALTGTYNEQFF
D gene: NA
J gene: TRBJ2-1
V gene: TRBV5-6
clone size: NA